This TCR beta chain was profiled in a study of cytomegalovirus exposure and HLA in healthy donors. About the research overall: The use of the same platform for the 100 to 150 validation repertoires and the 600 to 700 first-cohort repertoires was reported by a later analysis.

The data were produced by immunoSEQ multiplex PCR, yet TCRdb's version contains in-frame clones alone and is incomplete. The sample shows around 300,000 clones, around 87% of them seen only once. The V gene end was trimmed by 8 bases and the J gene end by 6 bases; junction bases not matched to a gene: 5. Germline loops: CDR1 WSHSY, CDR2 SAAADI. This CDR3 is 15 amino acids long. This clone was seen more than once but under ten times. Sequenced: PBMCs. The sequence was obtained from a woman under 30 in good health and CMV-seronegative. J is TRBJ2-2 and V is TRBV10-2, with TRBD2 matching over 14 bases. The CDR3 DNA reads TGCGCCAGCTTAGGGACTAGCGGGAGTTCCGGGGAGCTGTTTTTT. This translates into CASLGTSGSSGELFF.